The clone carrying this T cell receptor (beta chain) occurred many times. No antigen is known for it. The ends lost 2 bases at V and 9 bases at J; junction bases unmatched: 11. This CDR3 comprises 16 residues. Germline assignment: CDR1 SGHRS and CDR2 YFSETQ. Sequencing used immunoSEQ multiplex PCR; TCRdb keeps in-frame clones, though not all of them. The record shows over 35,000 clones for this sample, with no singletons present. On the day of bone marrow donation, the related graft donor provided peripheral blood. The sample comes from a study of T cells after posttransplantation cyclophosphamide. Study-wide findings and caveats: Skin or GI-infiltrating T cells shared few TRB sequences with blood. TRB clonality was highly associated with recipient CMV seropositivity and reactivation. Later blood repertoires were often dominated by clones from the donor CD8+ memory compartment.

The chain uses TRBV5-1 and TRBJ2-1, with 10 bases matching TRBD2. Material for sequencing was PBMCs. This receptor was obtained from a man over 45 in good health, CMV-negative, and a related stem cell transplant donor. The CDR3 region is CASSFTERGGRGEQFF. The CDR3, as DNA: TGCGCCAGCAGCTTTACTGAGCGGGGGGGCCGTGGTGAGCAGTTCTTC.